What follows are 31 T cell receptor beta chains derived from one specimen sequenced in a study of patients and donors after allogeneic stem cell transplantation. One entry per CDR3 protein, called by TCRdb with MiXCR from the RT-PCR reads. The sample has roughly 880,000 distinct CDR3 sequences; under 20% are singletons. Material: blood, either unsorted or a sorted T cell fraction (not recorded which). Every receptor here comes from a human donor who was either an allogeneic HSCT recipient or a stem cell or donor lymphocyte infusion donor (not recorded which). It is not recorded whose cells these are; they may come from a transplant donor.

The sample holds a few counts of this clonotype. The V gene is TRBV6-1, the J gene TRBJ1-4, with D perhaps matching TRBD1 (6 bases). CDR1 and CDR2 from the germline V gene are MNHNS and SASEGT. The CDR3 length is 14 residues. Trimming took 6 bases from V and 1 from J, leaving 9 bases between them. CDR3 loop: CASRPTGTNEKLFF. The DNA of the CDR3 is TGTGCCAGCAGGCCGACAGGAACTAATGAAAAACTGTTTTTT.

This sequence joins TRBV7-9 and TRBJ2-1, with TRBD2 identical over 12 bases. This CDR3 has 15 residues. The J segment lost 8 bases and the V segment lost 5 bases, leaving 7 bases of the junction unmatched. Germline V CDR1 and CDR2: SEHNR, FQNEAQ (reference sequence). The CDR3 DNA follows: TGTGCCAGCAGCCGACTAGCGGGAGCGTCCGATGAGCAGTTCTTC. Translating gives CASSRLAGASDEQFF.

Many counts were recorded for this clonotype. This chain joins TRBV10-3 and TRBJ1-2; D might be TRBD1 (5 bases). This CDR3 is 12 amino acids long. V lost 8 bases to trimming and J lost 4 bases, with 11 bases between them. Germline V gives CDR1 ENHRY, CDR2 SYGVKD. The CDR3 coding sequence is TGTGCCATCGGGGCAGAACTCTATGGCTACACCTTC. Its translation is CAIGAELYGYTF.

DNA of the CDR3: TGCAGTGCTAGAGACGTATACACCGGGGAGCTGTTTTTT. As protein: CSARDVYTGELFF. This chain connects TRBV20-1 to TRBJ2-2; D gene ambiguous. CDR1 is DFQATT and CDR2 is SNEGSKA in the germline V gene (reference sequence). Deletions cut 0 bases from V and 3 bases from J, with 5 bases between. The CDR3 loop spans 13 amino acids.

This clonotype has only a few counts. V usage is TRBV29-1 and J usage is TRBJ1-2; 9 bases agree with TRBD1. From germline, CDR1 is SQVTM and CDR2 ANQGSEA. J gave up 2 bases and V 4 bases, and 2 bases lay outside the gene matches. The CDR3 totals 13 residues. The DNA for the CDR3 is TGCAGCGTTGTGGGGACAGGGAACTATGGCTACACCTTC. As protein: CSVVGTGNYGYTF.

This clonotype has just one count. The rearrangement uses TRBV7-2 and TRBJ2-7, with D possibly matching TRBD1 (6 bases). Germline loops: CDR1 SGHTA, CDR2 FQGNSA. Deletions cut 2 bases from V and 2 bases from J, with 13 bases between. The CDR3 has 15 amino acids. CDR3 DNA sequence: TGTGCCAGCAGCTTAATACAGGGCAGGACCTACGAGCAGTACTTC. Protein sequence: CASSLIQGRTYEQYF.

The V call is TRBV5-1, the J call TRBJ2-1; 9 nucleotides agree with TRBD2. The CDR3 has 15 amino acids. V shed 0 bases, J shed 8 bases, and the junction held 6 bases outside the gene matches. CDR1 and CDR2 from the germline V gene are SGHRS and YFSETQ. The chain's CDR3 is CASSLGAGGGDEQFF. CDR3 nucleotides: TGCGCCAGCAGCTTGGGGGCGGGAGGGGGCGATGAGCAGTTCTTC.

This clonotype was observed a handful of times. The genes are TRBV29-1 and TRBJ1-5; D call uncertain. From germline, CDR1 is SQVTM and CDR2 ANQGSEA. The V gene lost 7 bases and the J gene lost 0 bases, with 19 bases spanning the gap. This CDR3 comprises 16 residues. In DNA form, the CDR3 reads TGCAGCGGTCCGACTTATTCCCCGTATAGCAATCAGCCCCAGCATTTT. As protein: CSGPTYSPYSNQPQHF.

The chain recombines TRBV19 with TRBJ2-3, with D possibly TRBD2 on 6 matching bases. CDR1 is LNHDA and CDR2 is SQIVND in the germline V gene (reference sequence). This CDR3 contains 15 residues. V lost 6 bases, J lost 3 bases, and 16 bases lay in between. The CDR3 sequence: CASSQPTGLTDTQYF. The DNA of the CDR3 is TGTGCCAGTAGCCAACCAACGGGACTTACAGATACGCAGTATTTT.

This clonotype has just a few counts. The V gene is TRBV5-1, the J gene TRBJ2-7; 7 positions agree with TRBD1. Germline assignment: CDR1 SGHRS and CDR2 YFSETQ. The CDR3 consists of 14 residues. The ends lost 4 bases at V and 3 bases at J; junction bases unmatched: 7. Here the CDR3 reads CASSPGQALYEQYF. The CDR3 DNA is TGCGCCAGCAGCCCAGGACAGGCCCTCTACGAGCAGTACTTC.

The rearrangement links TRBV6-1 to TRBJ1-5; 8 nucleotides line up with TRBD1. The J segment lost 2 bases and the V segment lost 3 bases, leaving 3 bases of the junction unmatched. The CDR3 spans 15 residues. Germline CDR1 is MNHNS and CDR2 is SASEGT. The CDR3: CASSDQGAGNQPQHF. For the CDR3, the DNA is TGTGCCAGCAGTGATCAGGGGGCGGGCAATCAGCCCCAGCATTTT.

This rearrangement joins TRBV6-1 to TRBJ1-2, with TRBD1 identical over 8 bases. Germline CDR1 is MNHNS and CDR2 is SASEGT. The CDR3 extends over 15 amino acids. J lost 5 bases, V lost 5 bases, and 10 bases had no gene match. The CDR3 reads CASSRLKTGAYGYTF. CDR3 nucleotides: TGTGCCAGCAGTCGTCTCAAGACAGGGGCTTATGGCTACACCTTC.

This chain links TRBV5-1 with TRBJ2-5; D may correspond to TRBD1 or TRBD2 (5 bases each). Trimming removed 4 bases at V and 2 bases at J, with 12 bases between. Germline V gene lookup returns CDR1 SGHRS and CDR2 YFSETQ. The CDR3 is 14 amino acids. This CDR3 is CASSRGTYQETQYF. As DNA, the CDR3 is TGCGCCAGCAGCCGGGGCACATATCAAGAGACCCAGTACTTC.

The table lists this clonotype with many counts. This chain uses TRBV6-5 with TRBJ2-3; D gene unclear. In germline, CDR1 is MNHEY, CDR2 SVGAGI. V was shortened by 2 bases and J by 1 base, with 1 base between the two germline ends. The CDR3 has 12 residues. In DNA form, the CDR3 reads TGTGCCAGCAGTTACGGCACAGATACGCAGTATTTT. Its protein product is CASSYGTDTQYF.

The table lists this clonotype with a few counts. The rearrangement joins TRBV5-6 to TRBJ2-1; 14 positions match TRBD2. This CDR3 has 16 residues. Germline V gene data show CDR1 as SGHDT and CDR2 as YYEEEE. The junction had 8 bases not matched to a gene; V was cut back by 5 bases and J by 7 bases. CDR3 residues: CASRRRLAGGRNEQFF. The CDR3 DNA follows: TGTGCCAGCAGGAGGAGACTAGCGGGGGGGCGTAATGAGCAGTTCTTC.

The sample holds many counts of this clonotype. This sequence joins TRBV12-3 or TRBV12-4 and TRBJ2-7; D remains ambiguous. The V end was cut by 2 bases, the J end by 0 bases, with 8 bases between. The CDR3 length is 14 residues. This chain's CDR3 is CASSLRRSSYEQYF. In DNA form, the CDR3 reads TGTGCCAGCAGTTTAAGGCGGAGCTCCTACGAGCAGTACTTC.

This clonotype was found a few times. V usage is TRBV9 and J usage is TRBJ2-2; 7 nucleotides match TRBD1. V lost 3 bases to trimming and J lost 4 bases; unmatched junction nucleotides: 6. Per the germline V gene, CDR1 is SGDLS and CDR2 is YYNGEE. This CDR3 region has 15 residues. The CDR3 loop is CASSGGQLGTGELFF. The DNA of the CDR3 is TGTGCCAGCAGCGGGGGACAGTTGGGCACCGGGGAGCTGTTTTTT.

The chain carries TRBV2 and TRBJ2-2, with 11 positions matching TRBD2. The junction had 2 bases not matched to a gene; V was cut back by 4 bases and J by 7 bases. CDR3 size: 14 residues. CDR1 is SNHLY and CDR2 is FYNNEI in the germline V gene. Here the CDR3 reads CASSGLAGYGELFF. The CDR3, as DNA: TGTGCCAGCAGTGGACTAGCGGGATACGGGGAGCTGTTTTTT.

This clonotype was recorded a few times. The chain couples TRBV5-1 to TRBJ2-7; 10 bases line up with TRBD1. The V and J ends lost 1 base and 8 bases, in that order; junction bases with no gene match: 12. CDR3 length: 16 amino acids. Germline V gene data show CDR1 as SGHRS and CDR2 as YFSETQ. The CDR3 nucleotides read TGCGCCAGCAGCTTGATCCGGGACAGGGGCGAAAGGCAGCAGTACTTC. Amino acids: CASSLIRDRGERQQYF.

This clonotype was detected only a few times. The rearrangement uses TRBV6-5 and TRBJ1-3, with 8 positions matching TRBD1. Germline V CDR1 and CDR2: MNHEY, SVGAGI. The V segment lost 2 bases and the J segment 4 bases; nucleotides outside the gene matches: 7. CDR3 length: 16 residues. CDR3 protein: CASSYTSGGSGNTIYF. CDR3 in DNA: TGTGCCAGCAGTTACACCTCAGGGGGCTCAGGAAACACCATATATTTT.

This clonotype is a singleton in its sample. The rearrangement uses TRBV20-1 and TRBJ2-7; tentatively, D is TRBD1 (6 bases). The V end lost 0 bases, the J end lost 12 bases, and 21 bases lay between the germline ends. The CDR3 sequence is 14 residues long. CDR1 and CDR2 (germline): DFQATT, SNEGSKA (reference sequence). The CDR3 sequence: CSARDVGTPAQRYF. The CDR3 DNA reads TGCAGTGCTAGAGACGTCGGGACACCCGCTCAGCGGTACTTC.

The chain combines TRBV2 with TRBJ2-7; D possibly corresponds to TRBD2 (6 bases). The ends were cut back, 8 bases at V and 3 bases at J, with 11 bases in the middle. CDR1 SNHLY and CDR2 FYNNEI come from the germline V gene. This CDR3 has 12 residues. CDR3 DNA sequence: TGTGCCAGCCGGGACTTAATCTACGAGCAGTACTTC. This codes for CASRDLIYEQYF.

The chain's CDR3 is CASSEGPRLGPNTEAFF. CDR3 bases: TGTGCCAGCAGCGAGGGCCCCCGGTTGGGGCCGAACACTGAAGCTTTCTTT. This chain uses TRBV9 with TRBJ1-1, with D possibly being TRBD1 (5 bases). V lost 3 bases and J 1 base, leaving 19 bases between the germline ends. The CDR3 is 17 residues long. Looked up from germline, CDR1 is SGDLS and CDR2 is YYNGEE.

The chain is built from TRBV28 and TRBJ2-3; TRBD1 matches at 9 bases. CDR3 length equals 15 residues. Trimming cost V 6 bases and J 5 bases; bases outside gene matches: 9. Germline CDR1 reads MDHEN; CDR2 reads SYDVKM. The CDR3 region has the DNA TGTGCCAGCAGCCTAGGACAGGGGCAGGGAGATACGCAGTATTTT. Translating it yields CASSLGQGQGDTQYF.

This clonotype was found many times. This sequence joins TRBV29-1 and TRBJ2-7; perhaps TRBD1 as D (5 bases). Germline lookup yields CDR1 SQVTM and CDR2 ANQGSEA. Between the trimmed V and J ends, which lost 6 bases and 1 base, there was a span of 10 bases. The CDR3 length is 12 residues. CDR3 loop: CSVGRASYEQYF. In nucleotides, the CDR3 is TGCAGCGTCGGCAGGGCTTCCTACGAGCAGTACTTC.

The chain carries TRBV2 and TRBJ1-1; D might be TRBD1 (6 bases). V shed 5 bases and J shed 3 bases, with 10 bases lying between them. Germline V gene data show CDR1 as SNHLY and CDR2 as FYNNEI. The CDR3 contains 13 residues. CDR3 nucleotides: TGTGCCAGCAGTACAGGGTTGGACACTGAAGCTTTCTTT. Its protein is CASSTGLDTEAFF.

In this sample, this clonotype turned up many times. The J gene is TRBJ2-1, the V gene TRBV5-1; 7 bases line up with TRBD1. The V gene's germline CDR1 is SGHRS and CDR2 YFSETQ. The CDR3 is made up of 15 amino acids. After removal of 3 bases from V and 2 bases from J, the junction contained 5 bases not matched to a gene. CDR3 in DNA: TGCGCCAGCAGCTCCGACAGGGTGGCCTACAATGAGCAGTTCTTC. It encodes CASSSDRVAYNEQFF.

The gene calls are TRBV15 and TRBJ1-5; D call uncertain. V lost 0 bases to trimming and J lost 4 bases, with 10 bases between them. Germline V gene data show CDR1 as LNHNV and CDR2 as YYDKDF (reference sequence). This CDR3 comprises 15 residues. The CDR3 DNA is TGTGCCACCAGCAGAGATCTAGTTACTAATCAGCCCCAGCATTTT. Translated, it gives CATSRDLVTNQPQHF.

This clonotype was observed many times. The genes are TRBV5-1 and TRBJ2-1; no definite D call. Germline loops: CDR1 SGHRS, CDR2 YFSETQ. The CDR3 consists of 14 residues. Trimming removed 0 bases from V and 4 bases from J, with 8 bases in between. Here the CDR3 reads CASSLEGSYNEQFF. Here the CDR3 DNA reads TGCGCCAGCAGCTTGGAAGGCAGTTACAATGAGCAGTTCTTC.

The V gene is TRBV20-1, the J gene TRBJ2-7, with 8 bases that match TRBD1. There are 15 residues in the CDR3. From germline, CDR1 is DFQATT and CDR2 SNEGSKA (reference sequence). J lost 0 bases, V lost 1 base, and 5 bases had no gene match. Written as DNA, the CDR3 is TGCAGTGCTAGAGGCGGACAGGGAAGCTCCTACGAGCAGTACTTC. It specifies CSARGGQGSSYEQYF.

This clonotype turned up a few times. This CDR3 reads CASRQFLGTSGINEQFF. The CDR3 DNA reads TGTGCCAGCAGACAATTCCTCGGGACTAGCGGGATCAATGAGCAGTTCTTC. This chain joins TRBV2 and TRBJ2-1; 13 nucleotides agree with TRBD2. CDR3 length equals 17 residues. Germline CDR1 and CDR2: SNHLY and FYNNEI. Trimming took 6 bases from V and 6 from J; bases not matched to a gene: 11.